This T cell receptor beta chain was profiled in a study of cytomegalovirus exposure and HLA in healthy donors. In the PCR, 60 Vbeta and 13 Jbeta primers were used. The repertoire was sequenced with immunoSEQ multiplex PCR; TCRdb's copy has only in-frame clones and lacks some. The table records about 120,000 clones, around 62% of them present only once. Germline-derived CDR1 and CDR2 are SNHLY and FYNNEI. The CDR3 is 14 residues long. This chain joins TRBV2 and TRBJ2-5, with D possibly being TRBD1 (6 bases). The J call is in doubt because the DNA end fits TRBJ2-7 better. The TCR was taken from a woman in her forties in good health and CMV-seropositive. The sequencing sample was made of PBMCs. The chain's CDR3 is CASSDPGTIYEQYF. The CDR3, as DNA: TGTGCCAGCAGCGACCCGGGGACAATATACGAGCAGTACTTC.